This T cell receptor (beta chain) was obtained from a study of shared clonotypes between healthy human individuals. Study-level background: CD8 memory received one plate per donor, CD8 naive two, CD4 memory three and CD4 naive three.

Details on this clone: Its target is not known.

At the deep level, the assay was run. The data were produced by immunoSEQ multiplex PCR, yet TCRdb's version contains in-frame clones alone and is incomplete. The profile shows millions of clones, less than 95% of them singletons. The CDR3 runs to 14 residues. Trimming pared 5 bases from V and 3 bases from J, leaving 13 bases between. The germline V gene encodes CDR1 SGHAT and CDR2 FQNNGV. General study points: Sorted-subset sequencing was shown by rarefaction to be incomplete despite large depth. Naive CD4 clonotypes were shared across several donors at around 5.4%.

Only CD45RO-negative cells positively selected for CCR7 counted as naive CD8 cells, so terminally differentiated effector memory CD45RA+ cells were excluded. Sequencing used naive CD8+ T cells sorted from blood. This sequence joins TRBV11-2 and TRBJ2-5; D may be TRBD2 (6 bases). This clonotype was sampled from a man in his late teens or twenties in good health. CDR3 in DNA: TGTGCCAGCAGCCCCTCTCCTAGCGAAGAGACCCAGTACTTC. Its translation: CASSPSPSEETQYF. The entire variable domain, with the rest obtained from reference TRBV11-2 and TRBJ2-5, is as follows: EAGVAQSPRYKIIEKRQSVAFWCNPISGHATLYWYQQILGQGPKLLIQFQNNGVVDDSQLPKDRFSAERLKGVDSTLKIQPAKLEDSAVYLCASSPSPSEETQYFGPGTRLLVL.